Described below is a single T cell receptor beta chain sequence and its context. The antigen remains unidentified. Germline V gene lookup returns CDR1 MNHEY and CDR2 SMNVEV (reference sequence). The V gene lost 3 bases and the J gene lost 1 base, with 14 bases spanning the gap. The CDR3 spans 16 residues. This sample is drawn from a study of T cell clonotyping in hematopoietic cell transplantation. Notes on the study in general: Broader posttransplant TCR repertoire diversity was predicted by graft donor and pretransplant recipient Inverse Simpson Index values. After transplant, recipient diversity fell while pathologically expanded clonotypes grew through day 180. Few recipient clonotypes overlapped donors; over 95% were de novo at given depth.

Using immunoSEQ multiplex PCR, the repertoire was profiled, and TCRdb retains in-frame clones only, with some absent. The data show tens of thousands of clones, nearly 97% seen once. The chain couples TRBV27 to TRBJ2-3; maybe TRBD2 (5 bases). The sequence derives from a man aged 25 to 45 in good health. Some clones in this sample may be carry-over from other donors' samples. Sequenced input: peripheral blood mononuclear cells. The CDR3 is CASSFDGEAGTDTQYF. The CDR3 nucleotides are TGTGCCAGCAGTTTCGACGGGGAAGCAGGCACAGATACGCAGTATTTT.